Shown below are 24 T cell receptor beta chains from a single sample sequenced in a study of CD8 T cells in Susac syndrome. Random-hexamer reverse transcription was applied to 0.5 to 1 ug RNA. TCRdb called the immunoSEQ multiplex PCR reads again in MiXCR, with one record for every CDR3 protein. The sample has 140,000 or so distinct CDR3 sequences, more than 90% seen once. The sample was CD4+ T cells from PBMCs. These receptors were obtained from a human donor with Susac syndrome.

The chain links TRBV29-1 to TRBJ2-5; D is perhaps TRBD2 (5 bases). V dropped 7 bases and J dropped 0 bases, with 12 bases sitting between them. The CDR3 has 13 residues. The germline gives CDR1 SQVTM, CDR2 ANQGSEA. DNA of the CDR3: TGCAGCGCCCGAGGGATTAACCAAGAGACCCAGTACTTC. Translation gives CSARGINQETQYF.

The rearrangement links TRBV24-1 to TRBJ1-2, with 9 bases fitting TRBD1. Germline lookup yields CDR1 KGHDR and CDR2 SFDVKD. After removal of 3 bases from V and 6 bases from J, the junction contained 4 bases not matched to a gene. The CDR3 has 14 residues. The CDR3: CATSDPGTGHGYTF. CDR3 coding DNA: TGTGCCACCAGTGATCCCGGGACAGGGCATGGCTACACCTTC.

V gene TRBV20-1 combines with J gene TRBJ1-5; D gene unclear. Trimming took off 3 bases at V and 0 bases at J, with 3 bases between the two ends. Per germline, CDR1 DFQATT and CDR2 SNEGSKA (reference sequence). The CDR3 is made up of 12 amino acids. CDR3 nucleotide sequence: TGCAGTGCTAGTGTTAGCAATCAGCCCCAGCATTTT. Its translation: CSASVSNQPQHF.

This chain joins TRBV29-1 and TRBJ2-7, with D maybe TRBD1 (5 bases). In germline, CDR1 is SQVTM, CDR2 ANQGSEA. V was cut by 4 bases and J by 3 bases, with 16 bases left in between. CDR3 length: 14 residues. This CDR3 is CSVVRYQGDYEQYF. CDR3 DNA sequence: TGCAGCGTTGTACGTTACCAGGGCGACTACGAGCAGTACTTC.

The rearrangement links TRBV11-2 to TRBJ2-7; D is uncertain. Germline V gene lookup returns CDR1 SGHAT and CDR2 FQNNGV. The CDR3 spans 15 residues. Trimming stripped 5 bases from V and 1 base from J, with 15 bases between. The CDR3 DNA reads TGTGCCAGCAGCCCGACTCCCGGCAGATCCTACGAGCAGTACTTC. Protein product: CASSPTPGRSYEQYF.

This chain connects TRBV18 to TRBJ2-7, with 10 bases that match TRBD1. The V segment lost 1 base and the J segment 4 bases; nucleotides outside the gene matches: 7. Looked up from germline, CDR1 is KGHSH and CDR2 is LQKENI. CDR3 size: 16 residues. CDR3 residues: CASSPRGQGYEYEQYF. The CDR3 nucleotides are TGTGCCAGCTCACCACGGGGACAGGGGTATGAGTACGAGCAGTACTTC.

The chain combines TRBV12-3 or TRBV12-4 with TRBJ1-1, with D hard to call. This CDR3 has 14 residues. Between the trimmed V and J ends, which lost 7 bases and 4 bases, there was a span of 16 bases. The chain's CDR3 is CASTPGEVGTEAFF. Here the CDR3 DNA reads TGTGCCAGCACTCCCGGAGAGGTAGGCACTGAAGCTTTCTTT.

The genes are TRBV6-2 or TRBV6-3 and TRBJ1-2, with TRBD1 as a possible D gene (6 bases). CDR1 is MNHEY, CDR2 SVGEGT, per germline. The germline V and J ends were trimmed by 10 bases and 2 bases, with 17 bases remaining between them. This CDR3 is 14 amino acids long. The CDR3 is CAIPAVTGNYGYTF. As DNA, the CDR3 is TGTGCCATCCCGGCGGTTACAGGGAACTATGGCTACACCTTC.

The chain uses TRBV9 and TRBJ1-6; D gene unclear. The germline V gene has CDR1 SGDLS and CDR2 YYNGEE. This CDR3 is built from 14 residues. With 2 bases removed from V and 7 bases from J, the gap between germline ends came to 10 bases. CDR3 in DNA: TGTGCCAGCAGCGTTGACACCTCCAATTCACCCCTCCACTTT. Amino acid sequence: CASSVDTSNSPLHF.

The CDR3 bases are TGCAGCGTTGAAGATCCGCGGGACAGGGCGGAGACCCAGTACTTC. It specifies CSVEDPRDRAETQYF. The V call is TRBV29-1, the J call TRBJ2-5; TRBD1 aligns across 9 bases. This CDR3 is 15 amino acids long. CDR1 and CDR2 (germline): SQVTM, ANQGSEA. The V and J ends lost 0 bases and 5 bases, in that order; junction bases with no gene match: 7.

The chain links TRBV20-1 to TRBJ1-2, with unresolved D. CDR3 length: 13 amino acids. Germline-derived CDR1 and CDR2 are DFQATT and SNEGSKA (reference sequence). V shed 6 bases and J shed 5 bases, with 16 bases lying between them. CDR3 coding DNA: TGCAGTGCCAGCTCGAGTAGCGGATATGGCTACACCTTC. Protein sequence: CSASSSSGYGYTF.

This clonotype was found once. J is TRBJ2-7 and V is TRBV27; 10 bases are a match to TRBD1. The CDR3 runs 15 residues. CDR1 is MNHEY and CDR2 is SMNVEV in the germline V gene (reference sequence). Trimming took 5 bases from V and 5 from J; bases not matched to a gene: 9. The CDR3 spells CASSPRTGGVNEQYF. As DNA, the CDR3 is TGTGCCAGCAGTCCGCGGACAGGGGGGGTAAACGAGCAGTACTTC.

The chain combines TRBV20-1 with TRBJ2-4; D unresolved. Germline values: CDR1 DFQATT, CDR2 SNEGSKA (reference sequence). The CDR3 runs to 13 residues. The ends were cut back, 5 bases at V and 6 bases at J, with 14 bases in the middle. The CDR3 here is CSAPADTGNIQYF. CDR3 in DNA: TGCAGTGCTCCAGCTGACACGGGAAACATTCAGTACTTC.

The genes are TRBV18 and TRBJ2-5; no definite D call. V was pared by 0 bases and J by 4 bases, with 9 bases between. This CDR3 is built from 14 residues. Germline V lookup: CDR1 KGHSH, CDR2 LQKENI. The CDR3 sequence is CASSPPGFRETQYF. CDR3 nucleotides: TGTGCCAGCTCACCACCGGGTTTTCGAGAGACCCAGTACTTC.

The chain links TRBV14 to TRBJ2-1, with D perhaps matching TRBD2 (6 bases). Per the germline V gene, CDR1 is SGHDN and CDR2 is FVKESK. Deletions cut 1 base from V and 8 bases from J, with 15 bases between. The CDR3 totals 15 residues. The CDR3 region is CASSQGGGGEDEQFF. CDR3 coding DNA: TGTGCCAGCAGCCAAGGGGGCGGAGGGGAGGATGAGCAGTTCTTC.

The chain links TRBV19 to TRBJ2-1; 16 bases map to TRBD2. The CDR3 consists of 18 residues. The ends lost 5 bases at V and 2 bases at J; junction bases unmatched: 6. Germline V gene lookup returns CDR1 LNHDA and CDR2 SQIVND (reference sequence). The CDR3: CASSALGTSGGAYNEQFF. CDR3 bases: TGTGCCAGTAGTGCCTTAGGGACTAGCGGGGGGGCCTACAATGAGCAGTTCTTC.

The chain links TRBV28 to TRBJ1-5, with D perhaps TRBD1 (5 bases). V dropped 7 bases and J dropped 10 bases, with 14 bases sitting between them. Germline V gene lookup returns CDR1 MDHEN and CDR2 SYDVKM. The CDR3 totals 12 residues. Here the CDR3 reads CASNWEGLPQHF. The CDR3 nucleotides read TGTGCCAGCAATTGGGAGGGGCTTCCCCAGCATTTT. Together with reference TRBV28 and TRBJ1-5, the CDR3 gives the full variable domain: DVKVTQSSRYLVKRTGEKVFLECVQDMDHENMFWYRQDPGLGLRLIYFSYDVKMKEKGDIPEGYSVSREKKERFSLILESASTNQTSMYLCASNWEGLPQHFGDGTRLSIL.

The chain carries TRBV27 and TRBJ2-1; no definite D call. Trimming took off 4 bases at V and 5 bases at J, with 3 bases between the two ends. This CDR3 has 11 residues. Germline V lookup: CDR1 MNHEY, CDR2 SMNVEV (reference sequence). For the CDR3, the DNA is TGTGCCAGCAGTTGGCACAATGAGCAGTTCTTC. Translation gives CASSWHNEQFF.

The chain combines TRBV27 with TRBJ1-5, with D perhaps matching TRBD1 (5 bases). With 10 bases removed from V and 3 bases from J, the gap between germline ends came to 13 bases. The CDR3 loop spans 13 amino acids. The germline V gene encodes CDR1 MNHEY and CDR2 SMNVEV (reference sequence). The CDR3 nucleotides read TGTGCCACTCGCCAGGGACCCAATCAGCCCCAGCATTTT. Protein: CATRQGPNQPQHF.

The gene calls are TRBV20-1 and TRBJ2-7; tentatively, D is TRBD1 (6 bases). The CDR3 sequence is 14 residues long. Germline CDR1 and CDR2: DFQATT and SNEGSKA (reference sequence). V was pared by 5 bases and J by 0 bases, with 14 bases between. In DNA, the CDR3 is TGCAGTGCTTTACCCGGGACAAGCTCCTACGAGCAGTACTTC. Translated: CSALPGTSSYEQYF.

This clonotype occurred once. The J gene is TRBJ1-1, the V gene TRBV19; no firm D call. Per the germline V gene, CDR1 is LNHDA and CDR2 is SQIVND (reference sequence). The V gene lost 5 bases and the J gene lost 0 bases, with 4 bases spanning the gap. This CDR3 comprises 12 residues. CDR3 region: CASSDLNTEAFF. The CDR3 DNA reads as TGTGCCAGTAGTGACCTGAACACTGAAGCTTTCTTT. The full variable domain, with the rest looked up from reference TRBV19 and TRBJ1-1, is DGGITQSPKYLFRKEGQNVTLSCEQNLNHDAMYWYRQDPGQGLRLIYYSQIVNDFQKGDIAEGYSVSREKKESFPLTVTSAQKNPTAFYLCASSDLNTEAFFGQGTRLTVV.

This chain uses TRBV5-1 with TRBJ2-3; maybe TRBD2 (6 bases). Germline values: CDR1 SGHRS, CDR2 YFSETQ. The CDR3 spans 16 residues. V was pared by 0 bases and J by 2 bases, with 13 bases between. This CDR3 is CASSLASGGDTDTQYF. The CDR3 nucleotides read TGCGCCAGCAGCTTGGCGTCCGGGGGAGACACAGATACGCAGTATTTT.

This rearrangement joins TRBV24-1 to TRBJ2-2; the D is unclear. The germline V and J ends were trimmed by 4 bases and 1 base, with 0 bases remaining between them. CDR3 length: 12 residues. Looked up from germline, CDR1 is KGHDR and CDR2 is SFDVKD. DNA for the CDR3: TGTGCCACCAGTGAGAACACCGGGGAGCTGTTTTTT. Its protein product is CATSENTGELFF.

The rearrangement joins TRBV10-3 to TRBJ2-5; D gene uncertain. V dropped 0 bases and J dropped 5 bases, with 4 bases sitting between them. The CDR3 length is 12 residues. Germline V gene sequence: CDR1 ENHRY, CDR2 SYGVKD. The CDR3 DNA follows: TGTGCCATCAGTGAGTCGAGGGAGACCCAGTACTTC. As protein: CAISESRETQYF.